The clone carrying this T cell receptor (beta chain) was seen a few times. The sample belongs to a study of T cells in Graves' hyperthyroidism and ophthalmopathy. For the study at large: Peripheral blood sampling occurred at initial diagnosis, before any treatment.

From RNA transcripts, TCR beta CDR3 regions were amplified. Researchers ran a first-round RT-PCR on the TCR CDR3 using the HTBI primer set. TCRdb redid the calling of the multiplex PCR reads with MiXCR, one entry per CDR3 protein. The sample records around 360,000 distinct CDR3 sequences, around 15% being singletons. Individuals with ophthalmopathy presented a Clinical Activity Score of at least 3, a NOSPECS grade of at least 4 and a duration under 3 months. Germline trimming cut 8 bases from V and 4 bases from J; bases unmatched to any gene: 12. The CDR3 spans 15 residues. Germline CDR1 reads ENHRY; CDR2 reads SYGVKD.

The rearrangement links TRBV10-3 to TRBJ1-1, with 8 bases aligning to TRBD1. The specimen was blood. This receptor was identified in a woman in her sixties with Graves' ophthalmopathy. In DNA form, the CDR3 reads TGTGCCATCCGTCGGGACAGGAGCTCTGTCACTGAAGCTTTCTTT. Translation: CAIRRDRSSVTEAFF.